This T cell receptor beta chain came from a study of OX40 agonist ivuxolimab in advanced cancers. In the study overall: Ivuxolimab is an agonistic anti-OX40 (CD134) antibody, and patients were treated with it. Intravenous ivuxolimab was administered to patients every 2 weeks at 0.01 to 10 mg/kg.

Whole-study results and caveats: CD8+ T cells showed, on average, more clonal expansion than CD4+ cells. The study observed clonal expansion of CD4+ and CD8+ blood T cells by week 6 at 0.1 to 3.0 mg/kg.

The method was immunoSEQ multiplex PCR; TCRdb's version includes in-frame clones alone and lacks a portion of them. Here the sample spans 25,000 to 30,000 clones, over 90% being singletons. The germline V gene encodes CDR1 SGHAT and CDR2 FQNNGV. The V segment lost 5 bases and the J segment 4 bases; nucleotides outside the gene matches: 15. This CDR3 comprises 17 residues. About this clone: What it recognizes is unknown.

This sequence was found in an adult with an advanced solid tumor such as melanoma, head and neck, liver or kidney cancer. The sample consisted of CD4+ or CD8+ T cells sorted from blood, taken in a trial of the OX40 agonist ivuxolimab. The chain has TRBV11-2 and TRBJ2-5; 8 nucleotides match TRBD1. The CDR3 nucleotides are TGTGCCAGCAGCCCAGACTATCAGGGGGCAGAGGGAGAGACCCAGTACTTC. This encodes CASSPDYQGAEGETQYF.